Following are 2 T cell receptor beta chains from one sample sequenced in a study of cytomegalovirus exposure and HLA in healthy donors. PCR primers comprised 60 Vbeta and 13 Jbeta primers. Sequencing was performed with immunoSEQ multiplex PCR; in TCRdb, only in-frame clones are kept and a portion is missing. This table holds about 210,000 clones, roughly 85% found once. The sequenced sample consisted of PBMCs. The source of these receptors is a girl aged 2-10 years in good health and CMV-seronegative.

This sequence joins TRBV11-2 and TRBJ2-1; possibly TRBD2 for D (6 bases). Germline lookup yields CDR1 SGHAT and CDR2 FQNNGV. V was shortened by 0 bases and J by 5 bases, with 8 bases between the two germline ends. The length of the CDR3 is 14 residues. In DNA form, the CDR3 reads TGTGCCAGCAGCTTAGACGGGGGAAACAATGAGCAGTTCTTC. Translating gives CASSLDGGNNEQFF.

The CDR3 loop reads CASSLVASGAYEQYF. As DNA, the CDR3 is TGTGCCAGCAGCTTGGTGGCTAGCGGGGCCTACGAGCAGTACTTC. The V gene is TRBV5-6, the J gene TRBJ2-7; 9 positions match TRBD2. V lost 0 bases to trimming and J lost 2 bases; unmatched junction nucleotides: 3. The CDR3 has 15 amino acids. Looked up from germline, CDR1 is SGHDT and CDR2 is YYEEEE.